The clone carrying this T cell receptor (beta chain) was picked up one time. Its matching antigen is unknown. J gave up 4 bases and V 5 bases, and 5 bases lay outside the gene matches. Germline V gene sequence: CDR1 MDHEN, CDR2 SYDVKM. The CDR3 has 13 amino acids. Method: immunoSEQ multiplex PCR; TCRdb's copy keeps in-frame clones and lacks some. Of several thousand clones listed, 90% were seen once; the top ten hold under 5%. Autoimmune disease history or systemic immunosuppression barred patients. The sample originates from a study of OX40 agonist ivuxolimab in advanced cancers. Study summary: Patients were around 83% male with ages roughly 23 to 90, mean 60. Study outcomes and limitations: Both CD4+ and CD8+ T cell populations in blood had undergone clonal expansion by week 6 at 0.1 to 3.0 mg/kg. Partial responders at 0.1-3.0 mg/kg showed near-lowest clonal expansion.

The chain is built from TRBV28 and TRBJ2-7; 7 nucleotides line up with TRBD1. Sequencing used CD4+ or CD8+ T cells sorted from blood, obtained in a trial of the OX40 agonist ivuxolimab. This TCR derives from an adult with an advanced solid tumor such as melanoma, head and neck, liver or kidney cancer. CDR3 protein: CASSGQTGYEQYV. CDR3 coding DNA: TGTGCCAGCAGTGGCCAGACAGGGTACGAGCAGTACGTC.